The next 9 T cell receptor beta chains were all read from a single sample in a study of control samples from healthy donors and cancer patients (dated by TCRdb to the early 2020s). Libraries were constructed by the immunoSEQ multiplex PCR assay. The source is immuneACCESS, and TCRdb retained only in-frame sequences with V and J called. Part of the clones is not carried over; for the studies checked, unresolved V genes explain less than half of this, and the remainder is unexplained. The sample table lists 110,000 or so clones, around nine tenths of them with a count of one. Jointly, the top ten make up 9.5% to 13% of the sample. Material for sequencing was blood. These receptors all come from a man between 25 and 39 years old in good health.

This clone appeared a few times. This chain joins TRBV10-2 and TRBJ1-5, with no clear D. The germline CDR1 and CDR2 sequences are WSHSY and SAAADI. V was trimmed by 6 bases and J by 5 bases, leaving 8 bases between them. The CDR3 runs to 12 residues. Here the CDR3 DNA reads TGCGCCAGCAGGGATGGAGATCAGCCCCAGCATTTT. Amino acid sequence: CASRDGDQPQHF.

V and J are TRBV20-1 and TRBJ1-6; no firm D call. CDR1 is DFQATT and CDR2 is SNEGSKA in the germline V gene (reference sequence). V was shortened by 3 bases and J by 0 bases, with 9 bases between the two germline ends. The CDR3 covers 15 residues. CDR3 sequence reads: CSASPGRSYNSPLHF. For the CDR3, the DNA is TGCAGTGCTAGTCCCGGACGCTCCTATAATTCACCCCTCCACTTT.

The J gene is TRBJ1-1, the V gene TRBV9, with 9 bases aligning to TRBD1. V gave up 4 bases and J gave up 3 bases; unmatched junction bases: 4. From germline, CDR1 is SGDLS and CDR2 YYNGEE. The CDR3 runs to 14 residues. As DNA, the CDR3 is TGTGCCAGCAGCCTTAGGGACAGGGACACTGAAGCTTTCTTT. As protein: CASSLRDRDTEAFF.

The chain couples TRBV5-1 to TRBJ2-3, with D possibly being TRBD1 (5 bases). The V gene's germline CDR1 is SGHRS and CDR2 YFSETQ. This CDR3 spans 15 amino acids. Trimming removed 1 base at V and 4 bases at J, with 13 bases between. The CDR3 loop is CASSLRGRVPDTQYF. Written as DNA, the CDR3 is TGCGCCAGCAGCTTGAGAGGCAGGGTACCAGATACGCAGTATTTT.

This chain links TRBV30 with TRBJ1-2; 9 nucleotides line up with TRBD1. CDR3 length: 16 amino acids. Germline trimming cut 1 base from V and 4 bases from J; bases unmatched to any gene: 10. Germline CDR1 GTSNPN, CDR2 SVGIG (reference sequence). The chain's CDR3 is CAWSGSPGQGAYGYTF. CDR3 bases: TGTGCCTGGAGTGGATCTCCGGGACAGGGAGCCTATGGCTACACCTTC.

The rearrangement uses TRBV19 and TRBJ2-7; D not resolved. The CDR3 loop spans 14 amino acids. V was cut by 11 bases and J by 3 bases, with 20 bases left in between. The germline V gene encodes CDR1 LNHDA and CDR2 SQIVND (reference sequence). The chain's CDR3 is CAGLAPQPHYEQYV. Here the CDR3 DNA reads TGTGCCGGCCTTGCCCCCCAGCCACACTACGAGCAGTACGTC.

The V gene is TRBV6-1, the J gene TRBJ2-7; 9 bases are a match to TRBD1. The CDR3 loop spans 15 amino acids. The V gene's germline CDR1 is MNHNS and CDR2 SASEGT. V was pared by 0 bases and J by 4 bases, with 4 bases of the junction left unmatched. The CDR3: CASSEAQGAGYEQYF. The DNA for the CDR3 is TGTGCCAGCAGTGAAGCACAGGGGGCGGGTTACGAGCAGTACTTC.

The CDR3: CASSVGTDANTGELFF. The DNA for the CDR3 is TGTGCCAGCAGCGTAGGGACGGACGCGAACACCGGGGAGCTGTTTTTT. The chain links TRBV9 to TRBJ2-2; D gene unclear. From germline, CDR1 is SGDLS and CDR2 YYNGEE. The CDR3 runs 16 residues. V lost 0 bases and J lost 0, with 9 bases in between.

V is TRBV15 and J is TRBJ2-1, with TRBD2 identical over 8 bases. Germline CDR1 and CDR2: LNHNV and YYDKDF (reference sequence). J lost 3 bases, V lost 0 bases, and 1 base had no gene match. The length of the CDR3 is 15 residues. The chain's CDR3 is CATSRERGDYNEQFF. The CDR3 DNA reads TGTGCCACCAGCAGAGAGCGGGGGGACTACAATGAGCAGTTCTTC. The full variable domain, with the rest looked up from reference TRBV15 and TRBJ2-1, is DAMVIQNPRYQVTQFGKPVTLSCSQTLNHNVMYWYQQKSSQAPKLLFHYYDKDFNNEADTPDNFQSRRPNTSFCFLDIRSPGLGDTAMYLCATSRERGDYNEQFFGPGTRLTVL.